The clone carrying this T cell receptor (beta chain) was detected ten times or more. Antigen specificity is unknown. This entry belongs to a study of T cells in Graves' hyperthyroidism and ophthalmopathy. General study findings and limits: Model output signaled ophthalmopathy a median approximately 6.2 months ahead of onset. Ophthalmopathy was distinguished from stable hyperthyroidism by 13 V-J signatures.

From RNA transcripts, TCR beta CDR3 regions were amplified. During a first-round RT-PCR of the TCR CDR3, the HTBI primer set was used. Using its own MiXCR run on the multiplex PCR reads, TCRdb lists one record per CDR3 protein. The repertoire includes a few hundred thousand distinct CDR3 sequences, 15% to 20% of them detected once, and 55% to 60% sits in the top ten. Lactation, pregnancy, other autoimmune disease or uncontrolled infection led to exclusion of patients. Based on clinical symptoms, serum thyroxine and TRAb, thyroid ultrasound and orbital computed tomography, diagnoses were reached. Germline loops: CDR1 SGHVS, CDR2 FNYEAQ. V trimming: 1 base; J trimming: 12 bases; junction bases outside the gene matches: 1. The CDR3 is 13 residues long.

The chain uses TRBV7-6 and TRBJ2-1; TRBD2 agrees at 12 bases. The sequence derives from a woman between 55 and 75 years old with Graves' ophthalmopathy. The sequenced material came from blood. This CDR3 is CASSLEGLAGQFF. The CDR3 DNA reads as TGTGCCAGCAGCTTAGAGGGACTAGCGGGGCAGTTCTTC.